The 22 T cell receptor beta chains in this list originate from one sample, sequenced in a study of T cell responses to AZD1222 COVID-19 vaccine. Generated by immunoSEQ multiplex PCR, the TCRdb table keeps only in-frame clones and is missing some. The sample consists of about 180,000 clones, about 86% of them appearing once. The starting material was peripheral blood, obtained 28 days after the second AZD1222 dose. These receptors were obtained from an adult who received the AZD1222 COVID-19 vaccine.

The chain joins TRBV28 to TRBJ1-1; D remains unclear. CDR1 is MDHEN, CDR2 SYDVKM, per germline. The CDR3 sequence is 15 residues long. The germline V and J ends were trimmed by 3 bases and 0 bases, with 11 bases remaining between them. The CDR3 region has the DNA TGTGCCAGCAGTTTCGCGTGGCTTCTGAACACTGAAGCTTTCTTT. As protein: CASSFAWLLNTEAFF.

This clone was seen a single time. The rearrangement joins TRBV28 to TRBJ1-2, with 9 positions matching TRBD1. The CDR3 loop spans 18 amino acids. The germline CDR1 and CDR2 sequences are MDHEN and SYDVKM. The junction had 20 bases not matched to a gene; V was cut back by 6 bases and J by 6 bases. CDR3 in DNA: TGTGCCAGCAGGTGGAGTACCGGGACAGGGTTTCGAGGTGATGGCTACACCTTC. It encodes CASRWSTGTGFRGDGYTF.

The chain joins TRBV2 to TRBJ2-7, with TRBD1 as a possible D gene (6 bases). Trimming shortened V by 5 bases and J by 2 bases, and 13 bases separated the two germline ends. Per the germline V gene, CDR1 is SNHLY and CDR2 is FYNNEI. This CDR3 has 14 amino acids. In DNA, the CDR3 is TGTGCCAGCAGTCTATATGGACAGACCTACGAGCAGTACTTC. Translation: CASSLYGQTYEQYF.

The chain employs TRBV6-6 and TRBJ2-2; D perhaps matches TRBD2 (5 bases). The germline gives CDR1 MNHNY, CDR2 SVGAGI (reference sequence). V shed 7 bases and J shed 5 bases, with 11 bases lying between them. This CDR3 comprises 13 residues. CDR3 region: CASTLAPTGELFF. In DNA form, the CDR3 reads TGTGCCAGCACCCTAGCTCCGACCGGGGAGCTGTTTTTT.

This clone was seen a single time. J is TRBJ2-7 and V is TRBV5-6, with D unresolved. The CDR3 length is 11 residues. Trimming pared 2 bases from V and 5 bases from J, leaving 5 bases between. Per the germline V gene, CDR1 is SGHDT and CDR2 is YYEEEE. The CDR3 here is CASSLSNEQYF. The DNA for the CDR3 is TGTGCCAGCAGCTTATCTAACGAGCAGTACTTC.

The chain has TRBV9 and TRBJ1-2, with D possibly TRBD1 on 5 matching bases. The ends were cut back, 4 bases at V and 8 bases at J, with 15 bases in the middle. CDR1 is SGDLS and CDR2 is YYNGEE in the germline V gene. The CDR3 runs to 13 residues. CDR3 sequence (DNA): TGTGCCAGCAGCCCAAGACAGATGGGAGGCTACACCTTC. Amino acid sequence: CASSPRQMGGYTF.

The gene calls are TRBV7-2 and TRBJ1-1; D is undetermined. Trimming took 0 bases from V and 8 from J, leaving 7 bases between them. Germline lookup yields CDR1 SGHTA and CDR2 FQGNSA. The length of the CDR3 is 12 residues. CDR3 region: CASSLAGMEAFF. As DNA, the CDR3 is TGTGCCAGCAGCTTAGCAGGGATGGAAGCTTTCTTT.

The chain is built from TRBV6-2 or TRBV6-3 and TRBJ2-7; D is unresolved. The CDR3 length is 15 residues. The germline gives CDR1 MNHEY, CDR2 SVGEGT. V dropped 5 bases and J dropped 2 bases, with 16 bases sitting between them. The DNA of the CDR3 is TGTGCCAGCAGTGGCCGACGCGGCACCGCCTACGAGCAGTACTTC. Its translation is CASSGRRGTAYEQYF.

The rearrangement joins TRBV7-3 to TRBJ1-2, with D unclear. The V end lost 5 bases, the J end lost 1 base, and 11 bases lay between the germline ends. Germline V gene sequence: CDR1 SGHTA, CDR2 FQGTGA. The CDR3 runs to 14 residues. The CDR3 reads CASSLDGINYGYTF. The CDR3, as DNA: TGTGCCAGCAGCCTAGACGGGATTAACTATGGCTACACCTTC.

This sequence joins TRBV19 and TRBJ2-6, with D possibly matching TRBD2 (7 bases). The CDR3 consists of 16 residues. Germline V gene sequence: CDR1 LNHDA, CDR2 SQIVND (reference sequence). V lost 5 bases, J lost 1 base, and 12 bases lay in between. CDR3 sequence (DNA): TGTGCCAGTAGTCAGGGGAGGGGATCTGGGGCCAACGTCCTGACTTTC. Encoded protein: CASSQGRGSGANVLTF.

This clone was seen only a few times. J is TRBJ2-7 and V is TRBV11-2, with D hard to call. V lost 1 base and J 0 bases, leaving 16 bases between the germline ends. In germline, CDR1 is SGHAT, CDR2 FQNNGV. This CDR3 contains 17 residues. The CDR3, as DNA: TGTGCCAGCAGCTTAGTCCTTTCCCCCGAACACTCCTACGAGCAGTACTTC. It translates to CASSLVLSPEHSYEQYF.

The chain links TRBV12-3 or TRBV12-4 to TRBJ1-6, with no clear D. This CDR3 has 13 amino acids. Trimming shortened V by 6 bases and J by 8 bases, and 11 bases separated the two germline ends. This CDR3 is CASRSDMDSPLHF. CDR3 bases: TGTGCCAGCAGATCGGATATGGATTCACCCCTCCACTTT.

This clone was picked up a small number of times. The rearrangement uses TRBV9 and TRBJ1-1, with D perhaps TRBD1 (6 bases). This CDR3 comprises 14 residues. V was trimmed by 4 bases and J by 3 bases, leaving 13 bases between them. Germline-derived CDR1 and CDR2 are SGDLS and YYNGEE. The CDR3: CASSPRAGDTEAFF. The CDR3 DNA reads TGTGCCAGCAGCCCCAGAGCAGGGGACACTGAAGCTTTCTTT. The full variable domain, completed using reference TRBV9 and TRBJ1-1, is DSGVTQTPKHLITATGQRVTLRCSPRSGDLSVYWYQQSLDQGLQFLIQYYNGEERAKGNILERFSAQQFPDLHSELNLSSLELGDSALYFCASSPRAGDTEAFFGQGTRLTVV.

The chain recombines TRBV11-1 with TRBJ2-7; 8 bases map to TRBD2. J lost 6 bases, V lost 5 bases, and 6 bases had no gene match. The germline V gene encodes CDR1 SGHAT and CDR2 FQDESV (reference sequence). The CDR3 has 13 amino acids. The CDR3 loop reads CASSEVTSGEQYF. For the CDR3, the DNA is TGTGCCAGCAGCGAGGTAACTAGCGGCGAGCAGTACTTC.

J is TRBJ2-7 and V is TRBV6-1, with 8 bases identical to TRBD1. CDR1 is MNHNS, CDR2 SASEGT, per germline. The CDR3 spans 16 residues. V gave up 3 bases and J gave up 0 bases; unmatched junction bases: 7. CDR3 sequence: CASSDPGGSSSYEQYF. In DNA form, the CDR3 reads TGTGCCAGCAGTGACCCAGGGGGCTCCAGCTCCTACGAGCAGTACTTC.

The rearrangement uses TRBV9 and TRBJ1-2; 7 positions match TRBD1. Germline V CDR1 and CDR2: SGDLS, YYNGEE. V lost 4 bases and J lost 8; bases outside the gene matches: 5. This CDR3 comprises 12 residues. The CDR3 region has the DNA TGTGCCAGCAGCCGACAGGGAATGGGCTACACCTTC. It specifies CASSRQGMGYTF.

J is TRBJ2-7 and V is TRBV3-1 (or the pseudogene TRBV3-2); tentative D call: TRBD1 (5 bases). Per germline, CDR1 LGHDT and CDR2 YNNKEL (reference sequence). The CDR3 is 11 residues long. V was shortened by 6 bases and J by 5 bases, with 8 bases between the two germline ends. CDR3: CASRIGDEQYF. CDR3 DNA sequence: TGTGCCAGCAGAATAGGGGACGAGCAGTACTTC.

V is TRBV19 and J is TRBJ1-2; TRBD1 might be the D (5 bases). V was pared by 3 bases and J by 5 bases, with 13 bases between. Germline V gives CDR1 LNHDA, CDR2 SQIVND (reference sequence). The CDR3 is made up of 14 amino acids. The chain's CDR3 is CASSIGQGRYGYTF. The CDR3 nucleotides read TGTGCCAGTAGTATTGGGCAGGGACGATATGGCTACACCTTC.

The CDR3 here is CASLDREADEAFF. For the CDR3, the DNA is TGTGCCAGTCTAGACAGGGAGGCCGATGAAGCTTTCTTT. This chain connects TRBV19 to TRBJ1-1, with TRBD1 matching 7 bases. From germline, CDR1 is LNHDA and CDR2 SQIVND (reference sequence). This CDR3 is built from 13 residues. V was pared by 8 bases and J by 7 bases, with 10 bases of the junction left unmatched.

This clone was picked up a small number of times. V gene TRBV11-3 combines with J gene TRBJ2-2; D gene unclear. Trimming removed 5 bases from V and 7 bases from J, with 14 bases in between. This CDR3 has 14 amino acids. From germline, CDR1 is SGHNT and CDR2 YENEEA. CDR3 DNA sequence: TGTGCCAGCAGCCGACGGGCAGGTGGCGGGGAGCTGTTTTTT. This sequence encodes CASSRRAGGGELFF. Full variable domain (remainder filled in from reference TRBV11-3 and TRBJ2-2): EAGVVQSPRYKIIEKKQPVAFWCNPISGHNTLYWYLQNLGQGPELLIRYENEEAVDDSQLPKDRFSAERLKGVDSTLKIQPAELGDSAVYLCASSRRAGGGELFFGEGSRLTVL.

The J gene is TRBJ2-5, the V gene TRBV6-5; either TRBD1 or TRBD2 may supply D (5 bases each). Germline V gene lookup returns CDR1 MNHEY and CDR2 SVGAGI. V was trimmed by 8 bases and J by 1 base, leaving 11 bases between them. The CDR3 totals 13 residues. The CDR3 nucleotides are TGTGCCAGCTCCCCAGGGAGCCAAGAGACCCAGTACTTC. Translating it yields CASSPGSQETQYF.

The chain has TRBV5-1 and TRBJ2-3, with 8 positions matching TRBD1. CDR1 and CDR2 (germline): SGHRS, YFSETQ. The CDR3 length is 14 residues. V trimming: 5 bases; J trimming: 5 bases; junction bases outside the gene matches: 7. The chain's CDR3 is CASSPGQEEDTQYF. The CDR3 DNA sequence: TGCGCCAGCAGTCCGGGACAGGAAGAAGATACGCAGTATTTT.